The 17 T cell receptor beta chains in this list originate from one sample, sequenced in a study of control samples from healthy donors and cancer patients. Data came from immunoSEQ multiplex PCR; TCRdb stores just in-frame clones and leaves some out. Among some 79,000 clones listed, about 88% were seen once. The sample was blood. These TCRs come from a woman aged 45-59 years in good health.

J is TRBJ2-1 and V is TRBV5-4; TRBD2 aligns across 13 bases. Germline lookup yields CDR1 SGHNT and CDR2 YYREEE (reference sequence). The CDR3 is made up of 16 amino acids. The V gene end was trimmed by 7 bases and the J gene end by 7 bases; junction bases not matched to a gene: 11. The DNA for the CDR3 is TGTGCCAGCTCCTCGGCGGCACTAGCGGGGGGGAATGAGCAGTTCTTC. It yields the protein CASSSAALAGGNEQFF.

The CDR3 sequence: CASSPRGTSHTGELFF. The CDR3 DNA follows: TGTGCCAGCAGCCCCAGGGGAACTAGCCACACCGGGGAGCTGTTTTTT. The chain recombines TRBV3-1 (or the pseudogene TRBV3-2) with TRBJ2-2; D tentatively reads TRBD1 or TRBD2 (6 bases each). V lost 4 bases, J lost 3 bases, and 15 bases lay in between. CDR1 is LGHDT and CDR2 is YNNKEL in the germline V gene (reference sequence). The CDR3 is 16 amino acids.

The chain is built from TRBV6-6 and TRBJ1-3; 8 nucleotides agree with TRBD1. Germline values: CDR1 MNHNY, CDR2 SVGAGI (reference sequence). The CDR3 totals 17 residues. V gave up 5 bases and J gave up 0 bases; unmatched junction bases: 9. As DNA, the CDR3 is TGTGCCAGCAGTCAAAGGGACAGGTTAAACTCTGGAAACACCATATATTTT. This gives the protein CASSQRDRLNSGNTIYF.

V gene TRBV3-1 (or the pseudogene TRBV3-2) combines with J gene TRBJ2-2; 8 bases line up with TRBD1. With 2 bases clipped from V and 4 bases from J, the junction kept 0 bases outside the gene matches. The CDR3 runs to 14 residues. Per germline, CDR1 LGHDT and CDR2 YNNKEL (reference sequence). The CDR3 here is CASSQTGGTGELFF. CDR3 DNA sequence: TGTGCCAGCAGCCAAACAGGGGGCACCGGGGAGCTGTTTTTT.

The rearrangement links TRBV3-1 (or the pseudogene TRBV3-2) to TRBJ2-7; the D is unclear. The CDR3 sequence is 14 residues long. V lost 1 base, J lost 2 bases, and 9 bases lay in between. CDR1 is LGHDT and CDR2 is YNNKEL in the germline V gene (reference sequence). CDR3 region: CASSQVYPAYEQYF. CDR3 coding DNA: TGTGCCAGCAGCCAAGTTTACCCCGCCTACGAGCAGTACTTC.

This clone was picked up one time. The chain carries TRBV14 and TRBJ1-2; 7 nucleotides line up with TRBD1. The germline gives CDR1 SGHDN, CDR2 FVKESK. This CDR3 region has 15 residues. V was pared by 0 bases and J by 2 bases, with 3 bases of the junction left unmatched. CDR3 residues: CASSQEAGGNYGYTF. The DNA of the CDR3 is TGTGCCAGCAGCCAAGAGGCAGGGGGGAACTATGGCTACACCTTC.

The V call is TRBV2, the J call TRBJ2-3; D is undetermined. V was cut by 3 bases and J by 0 bases, with 1 base left in between. Germline lookup yields CDR1 SNHLY and CDR2 FYNNEI. The CDR3 has 12 amino acids. In DNA, the CDR3 is TGTGCCAGCAGTGACAGCACAGATACGCAGTATTTT. It is translated as CASSDSTDTQYF.

The chain employs TRBV7-6 and TRBJ1-4, with TRBD1 matching 7 bases. Germline CDR1 and CDR2: SGHVS and FNYEAQ. The length of the CDR3 is 18 residues. V lost 3 bases and J lost 5; bases outside the gene matches: 15. The CDR3 bases are TGTGCCAGCAGCTTTGATGGTGTAGGGACAGCACCGAATGAAAAACTGTTTTTT. Its protein is CASSFDGVGTAPNEKLFF.

This clone was seen a handful of times. The V and J genes are TRBV5-6 and TRBJ2-7; a possible D gene is TRBD1 (6 bases). This CDR3 contains 14 residues. Germline CDR1 and CDR2: SGHDT and YYEEEE. Trimming shortened V by 0 bases and J by 5 bases, and 12 bases separated the two germline ends. CDR3 loop: CASSLGGQVHEQYF. The CDR3 DNA follows: TGTGCCAGCAGCTTGGGGGGGCAGGTTCACGAGCAGTACTTC.

The J gene is TRBJ2-5, the V gene TRBV27, with TRBD2 identical over 7 bases. J gave up 5 bases and V 6 bases, and 12 bases lay outside the gene matches. Germline V gives CDR1 MNHEY, CDR2 SMNVEV (reference sequence). The CDR3 is made up of 15 amino acids. The CDR3, as DNA: TGTGCCAGCAGGGGATCGGTAGCGGGTGGGGAGACCCAGTACTTC. Residues: CASRGSVAGGETQYF.

The chain couples TRBV29-1 to TRBJ1-1; TRBD1 is a possible D gene (5 bases). The ends were cut back, 4 bases at V and 0 bases at J, with 12 bases in the middle. This CDR3 contains 14 residues. CDR1 is SQVTM and CDR2 is ANQGSEA in the germline V gene. The CDR3 sequence: CSVVDGTMNTEAFF. The CDR3 nucleotides read TGCAGCGTTGTAGACGGGACCATGAACACTGAAGCTTTCTTT.

J is TRBJ1-3 and V is TRBV28; D call uncertain. Germline V gene sequence: CDR1 MDHEN, CDR2 SYDVKM. The germline V and J ends were trimmed by 2 bases and 0 bases, with 5 bases remaining between them. The CDR3 length is 14 residues. CDR3 DNA sequence: TGTGCCAGCAGTTTAATTGCCTCTGGAAACACCATATATTTT. Its translation: CASSLIASGNTIYF.

This rearrangement joins TRBV7-3 to TRBJ2-1, with TRBD2 identical over 12 bases. V gave up 5 bases and J gave up 6 bases; unmatched junction bases: 8. The CDR3 length is 16 residues. Germline assignment: CDR1 SGHTA and CDR2 FQGTGA. The CDR3 DNA sequence: TGTGCCAGCAGCCTGCCCGGACTAGCGGGACCCAATGAGCAGTTCTTC. It yields the protein CASSLPGLAGPNEQFF. Filled out from reference TRBV7-3 and TRBJ2-1, the complete variable domain reads GAGVSQTPSNKVTEKGKYVELRCDPISGHTALYWYRQSLGQGPEFLIYFQGTGAADDSGLPNDRFFAVRPEGSVSTLKIQRTERGDSAVYLCASSLPGLAGPNEQFFGPGTRLTVL.

The V gene is TRBV5-5, the J gene TRBJ2-1; the match to TRBD1 covers 9 bases. The CDR3 contains 15 residues. Trimming took 4 bases from V and 7 from J; bases not matched to a gene: 9. CDR1 is SGHKS and CDR2 is YYEKEE in the germline V gene (reference sequence). The CDR3 DNA is TGTGCCAGCAGCCTGGCGCGGGACAGGGTGAATGAGCAGTTCTTC. This translates into CASSLARDRVNEQFF.

Only one count was recorded for this clone. In DNA form, the CDR3 reads TGTGCCACCAGCAAAAGGGGCTCCTACAATGAGCAGTTCTTC. Residues: CATSKRGSYNEQFF. The rearrangement links TRBV15 to TRBJ2-1, with TRBD1 as a possible D gene (5 bases). The V end lost 4 bases, the J end lost 0 bases, and 7 bases lay between the germline ends. Looked up from germline, CDR1 is LNHNV and CDR2 is YYDKDF (reference sequence). The CDR3 length is 14 residues. The variable domain in full, completed from reference TRBV15 and TRBJ2-1, reads DAMVIQNPRYQVTQFGKPVTLSCSQTLNHNVMYWYQQKSSQAPKLLFHYYDKDFNNEADTPDNFQSRRPNTSFCFLDIRSPGLGDTAMYLCATSKRGSYNEQFFGPGTRLTVL.

The chain recombines TRBV30 with TRBJ1-2; D gene uncertain. Germline lookup yields CDR1 GTSNPN and CDR2 SVGIG (reference sequence). V dropped 0 bases and J dropped 8 bases, with 16 bases sitting between them. This CDR3 is built from 14 residues. DNA for the CDR3: TGTGCCTGGAGTGTAGACTGGGCTTTCAAGGGCTACACCTTC. It translates to CAWSVDWAFKGYTF. Full variable domain (outside the CDR3, taken from reference TRBV30 and TRBJ1-2): SQTIHQWPATLVQPVGSPLSLECTVEGTSNPNLYWYRQAAGRGLQLLFYSVGIGQISSEVPQNLSASRPQDRQFILSSKKLLLSDSGFYLCAWSVDWAFKGYTFGSGTRLTVV.

The chain links TRBV2 to TRBJ2-5; the match to TRBD1 covers 7 bases. This CDR3 has 16 amino acids. Germline V gives CDR1 SNHLY, CDR2 FYNNEI. Trimming at V came to 4 bases and at J to 1 base, leaving 9 bases not matched to a gene. In DNA, the CDR3 is TGTGCCAGCAGTGGGATCGACAGGGCCCTCCAAGAGACCCAGTACTTC. Translation: CASSGIDRALQETQYF.